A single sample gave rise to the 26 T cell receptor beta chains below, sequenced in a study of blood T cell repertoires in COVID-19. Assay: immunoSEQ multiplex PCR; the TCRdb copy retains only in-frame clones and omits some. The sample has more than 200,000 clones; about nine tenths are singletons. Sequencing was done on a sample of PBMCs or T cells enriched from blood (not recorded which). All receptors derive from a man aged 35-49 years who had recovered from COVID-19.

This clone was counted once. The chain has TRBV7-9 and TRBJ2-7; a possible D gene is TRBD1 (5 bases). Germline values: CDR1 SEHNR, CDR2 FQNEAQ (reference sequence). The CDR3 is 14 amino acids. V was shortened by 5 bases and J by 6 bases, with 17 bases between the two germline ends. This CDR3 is CASSAETEPAEQYF. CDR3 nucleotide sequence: TGTGCCAGCAGCGCAGAGACAGAGCCGGCCGAGCAGTACTTC.

The CDR3 DNA is TGTGCCAGCAGTTTCGCCTCAAGCGGGAGAGGAGATACGCAGTATTTT. Its protein is CASSFASSGRGDTQYF. This chain links TRBV28 with TRBJ2-3; 8 positions agree with TRBD2. Losses at the gene ends were 3 bases for V and 5 bases for J; bases not matched to a gene: 10. Germline-derived CDR1 and CDR2 are MDHEN and SYDVKM. This CDR3 region has 16 residues.

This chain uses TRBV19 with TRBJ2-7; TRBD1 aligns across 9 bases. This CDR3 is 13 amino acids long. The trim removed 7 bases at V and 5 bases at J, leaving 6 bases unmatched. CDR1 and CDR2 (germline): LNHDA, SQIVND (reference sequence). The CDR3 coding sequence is TGTGCCAGTACCACGACAGGGGGTGACGAGCAGTACTTC. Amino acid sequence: CASTTTGGDEQYF.

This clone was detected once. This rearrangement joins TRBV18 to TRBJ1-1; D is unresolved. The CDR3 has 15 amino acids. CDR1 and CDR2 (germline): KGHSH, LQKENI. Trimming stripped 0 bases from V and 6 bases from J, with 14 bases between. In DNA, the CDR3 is TGTGCCAGCTCACCACCCCCAGGTCCAGGCTCTGAAGCTTTCTTT. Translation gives CASSPPPGPGSEAFF.

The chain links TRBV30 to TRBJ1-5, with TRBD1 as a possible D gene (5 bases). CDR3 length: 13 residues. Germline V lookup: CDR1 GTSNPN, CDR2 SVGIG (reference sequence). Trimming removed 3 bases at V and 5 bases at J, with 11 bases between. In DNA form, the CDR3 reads TGTGCCTGGAGCCAGGGTTACGATCAGCCCCAGCATTTT. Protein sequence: CAWSQGYDQPQHF. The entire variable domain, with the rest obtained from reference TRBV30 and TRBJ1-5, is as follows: SQTIHQWPATLVQPVGSPLSLECTVEGTSNPNLYWYRQAAGRGLQLLFYSVGIGQISSEVPQNLSASRPQDRQFILSSKKLLLSDSGFYLCAWSQGYDQPQHFGDGTRLSIL.

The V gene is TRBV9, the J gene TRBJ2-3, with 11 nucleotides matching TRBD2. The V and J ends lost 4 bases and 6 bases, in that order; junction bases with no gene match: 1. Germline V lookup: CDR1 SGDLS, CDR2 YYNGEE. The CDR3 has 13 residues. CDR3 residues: CASSWTSGDTQYF. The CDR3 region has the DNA TGTGCCAGCAGCTGGACTAGCGGGGATACGCAGTATTTT.

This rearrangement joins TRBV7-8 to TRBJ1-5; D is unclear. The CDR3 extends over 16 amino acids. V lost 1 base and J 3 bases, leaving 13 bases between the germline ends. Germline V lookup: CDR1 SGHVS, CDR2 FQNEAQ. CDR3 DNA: TGTGCCAGCAGCTTAGTTCCTCGGGGTATCAATCAGCCCCAGCATTTT. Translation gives CASSLVPRGINQPQHF.

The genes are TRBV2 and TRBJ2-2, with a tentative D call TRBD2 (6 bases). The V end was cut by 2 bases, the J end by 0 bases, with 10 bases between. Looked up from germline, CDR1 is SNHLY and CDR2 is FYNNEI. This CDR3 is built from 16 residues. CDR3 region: CASSESASANTGELFF. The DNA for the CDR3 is TGTGCCAGCAGTGAATCAGCTAGCGCGAACACCGGGGAGCTGTTTTTT.

CDR3 sequence reads: CASRTTGDTEAFF. CDR3 coding DNA: TGTGCCAGCAGGACCACAGGGGACACTGAAGCTTTCTTT. The genes are TRBV2 and TRBJ1-1; 7 bases are shared with TRBD1. The CDR3 extends over 13 amino acids. CDR1 and CDR2 (germline): SNHLY, FYNNEI. V was clipped by 6 bases and J by 3 bases; unmatched bases: 4.

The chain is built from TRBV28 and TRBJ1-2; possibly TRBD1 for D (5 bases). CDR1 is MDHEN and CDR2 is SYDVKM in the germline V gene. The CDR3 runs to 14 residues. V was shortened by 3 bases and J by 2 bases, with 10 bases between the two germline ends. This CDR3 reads CASSLGQINYGYTF. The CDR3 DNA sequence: TGTGCCAGCAGTTTGGGGCAGATAAACTATGGCTACACCTTC.

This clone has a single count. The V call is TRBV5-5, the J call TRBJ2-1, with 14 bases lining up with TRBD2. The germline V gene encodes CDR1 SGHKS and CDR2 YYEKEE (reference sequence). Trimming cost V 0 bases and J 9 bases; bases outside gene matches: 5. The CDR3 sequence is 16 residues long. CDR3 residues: CASSLGIGLAGGEQFF. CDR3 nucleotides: TGTGCCAGCAGCTTGGGTATCGGACTAGCGGGGGGTGAGCAGTTCTTC.

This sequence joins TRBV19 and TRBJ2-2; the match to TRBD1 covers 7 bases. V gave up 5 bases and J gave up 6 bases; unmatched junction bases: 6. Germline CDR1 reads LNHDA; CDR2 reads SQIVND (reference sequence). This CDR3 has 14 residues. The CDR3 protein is CASSPGTVSGELFF. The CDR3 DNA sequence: TGTGCCAGTAGTCCGGGGACAGTGTCCGGGGAGCTGTTTTTT.

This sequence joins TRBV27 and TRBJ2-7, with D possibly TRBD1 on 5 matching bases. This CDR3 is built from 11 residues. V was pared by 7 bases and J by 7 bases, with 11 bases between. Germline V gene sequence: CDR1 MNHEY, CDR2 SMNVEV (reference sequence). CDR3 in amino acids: CASTDSHEQYF. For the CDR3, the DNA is TGTGCCAGCACCGACAGTCATGAGCAGTACTTC.

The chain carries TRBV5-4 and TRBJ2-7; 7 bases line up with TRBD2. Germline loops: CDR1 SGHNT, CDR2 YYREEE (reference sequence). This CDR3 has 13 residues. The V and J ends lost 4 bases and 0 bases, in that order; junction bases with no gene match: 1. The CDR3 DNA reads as TGTGCCAGCAGCAGCGGGGTCTCCTACGAGCAGTACTTC. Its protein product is CASSSGVSYEQYF.

The CDR3 protein is CASSCQSGRGSGNTIYF. As DNA, the CDR3 is TGTGCCAGCAGCTGCCAATCCGGCCGGGGCTCTGGAAACACCATATATTTT. V and J are TRBV5-4 and TRBJ1-3, with no clear D. V was cut by 3 bases and J by 0 bases, with 16 bases left in between. Germline CDR1 SGHNT, CDR2 YYREEE (reference sequence). CDR3 length: 17 residues.

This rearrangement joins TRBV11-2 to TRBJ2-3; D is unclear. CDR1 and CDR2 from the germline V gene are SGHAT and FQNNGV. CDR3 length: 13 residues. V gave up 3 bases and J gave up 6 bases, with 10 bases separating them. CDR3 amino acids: CASSFPSVDTQYF. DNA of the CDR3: TGTGCCAGCAGCTTTCCGTCGGTTGATACGCAGTATTTT.

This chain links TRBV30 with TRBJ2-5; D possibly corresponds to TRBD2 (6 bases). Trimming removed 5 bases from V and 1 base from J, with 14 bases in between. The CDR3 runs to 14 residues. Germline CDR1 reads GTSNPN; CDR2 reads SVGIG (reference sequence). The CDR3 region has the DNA TGTGCCTGGGGGGAGACTAGACTCCAAGAGACCCAGTACTTC. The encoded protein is CAWGETRLQETQYF.

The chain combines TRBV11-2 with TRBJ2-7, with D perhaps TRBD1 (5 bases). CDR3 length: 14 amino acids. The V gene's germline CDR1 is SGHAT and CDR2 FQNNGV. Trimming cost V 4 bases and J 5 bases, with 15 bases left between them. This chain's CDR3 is CASSSISRVHEQYF. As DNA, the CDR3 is TGTGCCAGCAGCTCAATCTCCAGGGTCCACGAGCAGTACTTC.

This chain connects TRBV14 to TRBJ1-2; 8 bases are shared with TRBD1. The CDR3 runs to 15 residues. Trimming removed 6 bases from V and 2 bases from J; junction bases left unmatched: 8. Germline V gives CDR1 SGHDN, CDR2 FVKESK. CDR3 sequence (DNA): TGTGCCAGCAGTTTACACCAGGGGGCAAACTATGGCTACACCTTC. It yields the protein CASSLHQGANYGYTF.

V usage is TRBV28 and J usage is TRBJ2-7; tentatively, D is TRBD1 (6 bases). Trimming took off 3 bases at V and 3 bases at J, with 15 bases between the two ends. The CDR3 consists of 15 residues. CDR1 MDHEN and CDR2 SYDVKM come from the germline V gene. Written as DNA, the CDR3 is TGTGCCAGCAGTTTCAGGACAGCCCCAAACTACGAGCAGTACTTC. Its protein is CASSFRTAPNYEQYF.

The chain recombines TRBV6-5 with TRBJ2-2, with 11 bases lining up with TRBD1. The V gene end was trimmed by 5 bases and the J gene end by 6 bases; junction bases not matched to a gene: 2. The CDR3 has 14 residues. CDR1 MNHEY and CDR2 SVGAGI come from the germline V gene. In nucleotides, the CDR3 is TGTGCCAGCAGTCGGACAGGGGGCCCCGGGGAGCTGTTTTTT. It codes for CASSRTGGPGELFF.

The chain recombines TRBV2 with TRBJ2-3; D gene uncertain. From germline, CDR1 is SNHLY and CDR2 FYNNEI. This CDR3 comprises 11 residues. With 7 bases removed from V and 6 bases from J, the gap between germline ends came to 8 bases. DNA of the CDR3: TGTGCCAGCACCCAGGCCGATACGCAGTATTTT. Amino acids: CASTQADTQYF. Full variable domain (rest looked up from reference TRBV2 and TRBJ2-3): EPEVTQTPSHQVTQMGQEVILRCVPISNHLYFYWYRQILGQKVEFLVSFYNNEISEKSEIFDDQFSVERPDGSNFTLKIRSTKLEDSAMYFCASTQADTQYFGPGTRLTVL.

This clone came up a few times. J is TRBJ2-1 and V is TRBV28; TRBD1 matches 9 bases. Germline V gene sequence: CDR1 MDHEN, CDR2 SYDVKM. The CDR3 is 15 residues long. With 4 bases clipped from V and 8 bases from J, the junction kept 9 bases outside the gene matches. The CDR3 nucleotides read TGTGCCAGCAGTTCCGGTGGACAGGGGACCGATGAGCAGTTCTTC. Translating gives CASSSGGQGTDEQFF. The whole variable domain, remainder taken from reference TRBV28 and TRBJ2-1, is DVKVTQSSRYLVKRTGEKVFLECVQDMDHENMFWYRQDPGLGLRLIYFSYDVKMKEKGDIPEGYSVSREKKERFSLILESASTNQTSMYLCASSSGGQGTDEQFFGPGTRLTVL.

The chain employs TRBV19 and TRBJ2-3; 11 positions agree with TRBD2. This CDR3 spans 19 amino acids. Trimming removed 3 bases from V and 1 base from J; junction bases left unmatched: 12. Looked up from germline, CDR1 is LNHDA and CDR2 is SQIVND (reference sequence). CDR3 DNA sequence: TGTGCCAGTAGTATCTCTAGCGGGAGGTTCGTGGGAGGCACAGATACGCAGTATTTT. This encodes CASSISSGRFVGGTDTQYF.

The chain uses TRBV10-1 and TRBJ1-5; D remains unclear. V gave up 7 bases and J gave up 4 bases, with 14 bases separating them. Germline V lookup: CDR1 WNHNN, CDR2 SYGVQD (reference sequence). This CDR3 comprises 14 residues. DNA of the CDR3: TGCGCCAGCACCGGATATGGAGTTAATCAGCCCCAGCATTTT. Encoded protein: CASTGYGVNQPQHF.

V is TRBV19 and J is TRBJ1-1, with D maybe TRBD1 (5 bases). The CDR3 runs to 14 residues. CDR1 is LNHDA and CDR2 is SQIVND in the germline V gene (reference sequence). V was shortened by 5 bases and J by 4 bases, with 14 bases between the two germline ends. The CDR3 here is CASSPGLGGTEAFF. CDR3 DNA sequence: TGTGCCAGTAGTCCCGGTTTGGGGGGCACTGAAGCTTTCTTT. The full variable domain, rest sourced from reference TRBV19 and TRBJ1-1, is DGGITQSPKYLFRKEGQNVTLSCEQNLNHDAMYWYRQDPGQGLRLIYYSQIVNDFQKGDIAEGYSVSREKKESFPLTVTSAQKNPTAFYLCASSPGLGGTEAFFGQGTRLTVV.